This record looks at one TCR beta chain sequence and its context. The CDR3 length is 14 residues. Germline V gene sequence: CDR1 SGHNT, CDR2 YYREEE (reference sequence). Germline trimming cut 4 bases from V and 1 base from J; bases unmatched to any gene: 3. These data are taken from a study of shared T cell receptors in the human thymus. Libraries were prepared by immunoSEQ multiplex PCR; TCRdb keeps only in-frame clonotypes and omits some of them. The sample yields about 730,000 clones, over 75% seen once. The sample also formed part of further work on human thymus T cells. That report notes: Thymus pieces cut out during corrective heart surgery were the tissue that was used. Thymic and blood repertoires showed apparently biased V and J gene usage. Related work found strong thymic repertoire overlap between unrelated individuals.

Sequences were obtained from thymocytes. The chain joins TRBV5-4 to TRBJ2-5; 8 positions agree with TRBD1. The sequence was obtained from a girl under two years old with a congenital heart defect. DNA of the CDR3: TGTGCCAGCAGCATGGACAGGGCCCAAGAGACCCAGTACTTC. Translated, it gives CASSMDRAQETQYF.